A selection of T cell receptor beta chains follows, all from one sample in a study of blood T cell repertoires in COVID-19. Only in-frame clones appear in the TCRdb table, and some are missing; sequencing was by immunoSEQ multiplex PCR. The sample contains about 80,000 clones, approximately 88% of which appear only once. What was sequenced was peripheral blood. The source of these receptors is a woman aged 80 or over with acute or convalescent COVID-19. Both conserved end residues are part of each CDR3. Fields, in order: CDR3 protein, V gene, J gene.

CASSSDRPSGANVLTF	TRBV5-6	TRBJ2-6
CASSFSPQGAGSPLHF	TRBV7-2	TRBJ1-6
CASSFATGGTKNIQYF	TRBV5-1	TRBJ2-4
CASSLAGLAGGGADTQYF	TRBV7-3	TRBJ2-3
CASSLNKGLNEQFF	TRBV7-2	TRBJ2-1
CASSLATGREGTEAFF	TRBV5-6	TRBJ1-1
CASSQDPAGKNEQYF	TRBV4-2	TRBJ2-7
CAISESWRVGQPQHF	TRBV10-3	TRBJ1-5
CASSPLSLETQYF	TRBV7-6	TRBJ2-5
CASSLNRGPAETQYF	TRBV7-7	TRBJ2-5
CASSLTSGGAYEQYF	TRBV19	TRBJ2-7
CASSVTRGGGDTQYF	TRBV9	TRBJ2-3
CASSLVAGAGNTEAFF	TRBV7-9	TRBJ1-1
CASSLRPLGQSVDSPLHF	TRBV27	TRBJ1-6
CASSIGDSLTRQYF	TRBV19	TRBJ2-3
CASSFTSGVQYF	TRBV27	TRBJ2-4
CATSRRTGGAGSNQPQHF	TRBV15	TRBJ1-5
CASSQAGYRNGGYGYTF	TRBV4-1	TRBJ1-2
CASSQANNEQFF	TRBV3-1/TRBV3-2	TRBJ2-1
CASSRGLVSYNEQFF	TRBV14	TRBJ2-1
CASRSSGTSHTGELFF	TRBV7-3	TRBJ2-2
CASSGQTGGREQYF	TRBV7-8	TRBJ2-7
CASSQAIRGEKLFF	TRBV3-1/TRBV3-2	TRBJ1-4
CASSLAGGIKETQYF	TRBV9	TRBJ2-5
CASSLGQGMTEAFF	TRBV5-4	TRBJ1-1
CASSPGPGSGGGYTF	TRBV18	TRBJ1-2
CATSWLRGEDYGYTF	TRBV15	TRBJ1-2
CASSPLLAGGRYEQYF	TRBV14	TRBJ2-7
CASGLVGEETQYF	TRBV12-5	TRBJ2-5
CASSLAPSGYNEQFF	TRBV5-1	TRBJ2-1
CASSPGLSYFNEKLFF	TRBV5-8	TRBJ1-4
CASRNPGVTGELFF	TRBV27	TRBJ2-2